These 27 T cell receptor beta chains share one sample of origin, sequenced in a study of T-cell memory formation after mild COVID-19. One entry per CDR3 protein, called by TCRdb with MiXCR from the 5' RACE reads. The data show approximately 260,000 distinct CDR3 sequences, around 15% seen once. Material: PBMCs or a T cell subset sorted from them (not recorded which). The receptors were gathered from a man aged 18 to 30 who had mild COVID-19 (a few samples of this study predate the infection). Cell type and time point are not known.

This rearrangement joins TRBV27 to TRBJ2-7; D is unresolved. Germline assignment: CDR1 MNHEY and CDR2 SMNVEV (reference sequence). Between the trimmed V and J ends, which lost 5 bases and 6 bases, there was a span of 17 bases. This CDR3 is 14 amino acids long. Here the CDR3 reads CASSPLAISGEQYF. Written as DNA, the CDR3 is TGTGCCAGCAGTCCGTTGGCCATATCTGGCGAGCAGTACTTC.

A few counts support this clonotype. V usage is TRBV2 and J usage is TRBJ1-6, with a tentative D call TRBD1 (5 bases). CDR3 length: 16 residues. Deletions cut 10 bases from V and 6 bases from J, with 22 bases between. In germline, CDR1 is SNHLY, CDR2 FYNNEI. The CDR3 DNA reads as TGTGCCACCGAAGCCGACCCGGGACGGCGTAATTCACCCCTCCACTTT. Its translation: CATEADPGRRNSPLHF.

This clonotype turned up a few times. The CDR3 DNA is TGTGCCAGCAGCTGGCCAGGGCGGGGGACAGATACGCAGTATTTT. This sequence encodes CASSWPGRGTDTQYF. J is TRBJ2-3 and V is TRBV5-6; 7 bases align to TRBD2. The CDR3 runs to 15 residues. The germline CDR1 and CDR2 sequences are SGHDT and YYEEEE. Trimming removed 3 bases from V and 3 bases from J; junction bases left unmatched: 7.

The table lists this clonotype with a few counts. The V and J genes are TRBV7-2 and TRBJ1-2, with 7 bases aligning to TRBD1. The trim removed 5 bases at V and 5 bases at J, leaving 8 bases unmatched. CDR1 and CDR2 from the germline V gene are SGHTA and FQGNSA. The length of the CDR3 is 14 residues. Written as DNA, the CDR3 is TGTGCCAGCAGCCGACAGGGTTTATCGTATGGCTACACCTTC. Translated, it gives CASSRQGLSYGYTF.

V is TRBV7-8 and J is TRBJ2-7; TRBD2 matches at 13 bases. V was pared by 1 base and J by 0 bases, with 12 bases of the junction left unmatched. The CDR3 has 20 residues. Germline loops: CDR1 SGHVS, CDR2 FQNEAQ. CDR3 protein: CASSLGRMTSGGTSSYEQYV. CDR3 sequence (DNA): TGTGCCAGCAGCTTAGGCCGTATGACTAGCGGGGGGACTAGCTCCTACGAGCAGTACGTC.

The table lists this clonotype with a few counts. This chain connects TRBV9 to TRBJ2-2, with D perhaps TRBD2 (5 bases). CDR3 length equals 17 residues. Germline V lookup: CDR1 SGDLS, CDR2 YYNGEE. V was pared by 4 bases and J by 1 base, with 17 bases between. In nucleotides, the CDR3 is TGTGCCAGCAGCCCCGAGGAGGCAGCTGGGAACACCGGGGAGCTGTTTTTT. This translates into CASSPEEAAGNTGELFF.

This clonotype was picked up a small number of times. The chain carries TRBV7-2 and TRBJ1-6, with unresolved D. The V gene's germline CDR1 is SGHTA and CDR2 FQGNSA. V was pared by 2 bases and J by 9 bases, with 14 bases between. The CDR3 spans 15 residues. The CDR3 region is CASSLRTPPGSPLHF. The CDR3 DNA follows: TGTGCCAGCAGCTTACGGACCCCCCCAGGTTCACCCCTCCACTTT.

The chain links TRBV29-1 to TRBJ2-2; D may be TRBD1 (6 bases). CDR1 and CDR2 from the germline V gene are SQVTM and ANQGSEA. V was pared by 7 bases and J by 2 bases, with 11 bases between. This CDR3 contains 13 residues. CDR3 DNA: TGCAGCGCCGCGGACAGCAACACCGGGGAGCTGTTTTTT. Translated: CSAADSNTGELFF.

In this sample, this clonotype turned up a few times. The chain employs TRBV4-1 and TRBJ2-3; TRBD2 aligns across 10 bases. The V segment lost 4 bases and the J segment 7 bases; nucleotides outside the gene matches: 11. CDR3 size: 16 residues. Per germline, CDR1 MGHRA and CDR2 YSYEKL. CDR3 coding DNA: TGCGCCAGCAGCCCCACTCGAGCGGGGGGGCCCTATACGCAGTATTTT. Its protein product is CASSPTRAGGPYTQYF.

The CDR3, as DNA: TGTGCCAGCAGCGCGACAGGAGCATCTAGCTACACCTTC. Amino acid sequence: CASSATGASSYTF. The V and J genes are TRBV9 and TRBJ1-2, with D maybe TRBD1 (6 bases). Trimming took 3 bases from V and 9 from J, leaving 15 bases between them. The CDR3 has 13 amino acids. Germline CDR1 reads SGDLS; CDR2 reads YYNGEE. Supplemented by reference TRBV9 and TRBJ1-2, the full variable domain reads DSGVTQTPKHLITATGQRVTLRCSPRSGDLSVYWYQQSLDQGLQFLIQYYNGEERAKGNILERFSAQQFPDLHSELNLSSLELGDSALYFCASSATGASSYTFGSGTRLTVV.

This clonotype was detected only a few times. The rearrangement links TRBV7-2 to TRBJ1-2, with TRBD1 matching over 8 bases. This CDR3 contains 14 residues. Germline V gene lookup returns CDR1 SGHTA and CDR2 FQGNSA. V shed 1 base, J shed 6 bases, and the junction held 4 bases outside the gene matches. CDR3 region: CASSLVSGGDGYTF. In nucleotides, the CDR3 is TGTGCCAGCAGCTTAGTATCAGGGGGCGATGGCTACACCTTC.

The table lists this clonotype with many counts. At one of its ends the junction is not consistent with the germline gene, which may arise from a read error. The V and J genes are TRBV7-6 and TRBJ1-1; D is unclear. CDR3 size: 13 residues. CDR1 is SGHVS and CDR2 is FNYEAQ in the germline V gene. The CDR3 reads CASSLGRVTEAFF. In DNA form, the CDR3 reads TGTGCCAGCAGTTTAGGCAGAGTCACTGAAGCTTTCTTT.

V usage is TRBV7-2 and J usage is TRBJ1-5, with D tentatively TRBD1 (5 bases). Germline CDR1 is SGHTA and CDR2 is FQGNSA. The ends were cut back, 5 bases at V and 9 bases at J, with 14 bases in the middle. The length of the CDR3 is 13 residues. This CDR3 is CASSAGRGPPQHF. The CDR3, as DNA: TGTGCCAGCAGCGCGGGACGTGGGCCGCCCCAGCATTTT. Supplemented by reference TRBV7-2 and TRBJ1-5, the full variable domain reads GAGVSQSPSNKVTEKGKDVELRCDPISGHTALYWYRQSLGQGLEFLIYFQGNSAPDKSGLPSDRFSAERTGGSVSTLTIQRTQQEDSAVYLCASSAGRGPPQHFGDGTRLSIL.

The V call is TRBV5-1, the J call TRBJ1-2; D remains unclear. The ends were cut back, 2 bases at V and 0 bases at J, with 8 bases in the middle. The V gene's germline CDR1 is SGHRS and CDR2 YFSETQ. This CDR3 is 14 amino acids long. The DNA for the CDR3 is TGCGCCAGCAGCTTTGCCAGTCCTAACTATGGCTACACCTTC. This translates into CASSFASPNYGYTF. Full variable domain (missing parts from reference TRBV5-1 and TRBJ1-2): KAGVTQTPRYLIKTRGQQVTLSCSPISGHRSVSWYQQTPGQGLQFLFEYFSETQRNKGNFPGRFSGRQFSNSRSEMNVSTLELGDSALYLCASSFASPNYGYTFGSGTRLTVV.

Written as DNA, the CDR3 is TGTGCCAGCAGTTTAGCACGGTACAATCAGCCCCAGCATTTT. Its protein product is CASSLARYNQPQHF. The V call is TRBV28, the J call TRBJ1-5; D ambiguous. Germline loops: CDR1 MDHEN, CDR2 SYDVKM. CDR3 size: 14 residues. V was shortened by 2 bases and J by 3 bases, with 8 bases between the two germline ends.

This clonotype was seen only a few times. This chain connects TRBV6-4 to TRBJ2-7; D gene ambiguous. This CDR3 is built from 15 residues. Germline V gene data show CDR1 as MRHNA and CDR2 as SNTAGT. Trimming left V 0 bases short and J 3 bases short, with 12 bases between. The CDR3 sequence: CASSDSSLLLYEQYV. The CDR3 region has the DNA TGTGCCAGCAGTGACTCGTCCCTGCTCCTCTACGAGCAGTACGTC.

This clonotype has more than one count but fewer than ten. This chain links TRBV7-6 with TRBJ2-2; D call uncertain. CDR1 and CDR2 from the germline V gene are SGHVS and FNYEAQ. Trimming removed 5 bases from V and 1 base from J, with 8 bases in between. The CDR3 totals 14 residues. The DNA of the CDR3 is TGTGCCAGCAGCCCGAGAGGGAACACCGGGGAGCTGTTTTTT. Amino acids: CASSPRGNTGELFF.

The J gene is TRBJ2-3, the V gene TRBV6-6; TRBD2 agrees at 16 bases. Germline V CDR1 and CDR2: MNHNY, SVGAGI (reference sequence). J was trimmed by 2 bases and V by 5 bases; bases with no gene match: 13. The CDR3 contains 20 residues. DNA for the CDR3: TGTGCCAGCAGTAGAACCCCAGGGACTAGCGGGGGGGGAAACACAGATACGCAGTATTTT. Its translation: CASSRTPGTSGGGNTDTQYF.

This clonotype turned up a few times. The gene calls are TRBV5-5 and TRBJ2-3, with D perhaps TRBD1 (7 bases). CDR3 length: 18 amino acids. V was pared by 4 bases and J by 2 bases, with 23 bases between. CDR1 and CDR2 (germline): SGHKS, YYEKEE (reference sequence). CDR3 DNA: TGTGCCAGCAGCCAACAGGGGACTCCCGACCTCTCCACAGATACGCAGTATTTT. Translating it yields CASSQQGTPDLSTDTQYF.

Here the CDR3 reads CASSLGMDRYNEQFF. DNA of the CDR3: TGTGCCAGCAGCTTAGGGATGGACCGCTACAATGAGCAGTTCTTC. The J gene is TRBJ2-1, the V gene TRBV7-6; D gene uncertain. Germline lookup yields CDR1 SGHVS and CDR2 FNYEAQ. The CDR3 totals 15 residues. Trimming shortened V by 1 base and J by 3 bases, and 10 bases separated the two germline ends.

A few counts support this clonotype. V usage is TRBV20-1 and J usage is TRBJ2-1, with TRBD2 matching over 11 bases. CDR1 and CDR2 from the germline V gene are DFQATT and SNEGSKA (reference sequence). The V segment lost 7 bases and the J segment 7 bases; nucleotides outside the gene matches: 9. CDR3 size: 14 residues. The DNA for the CDR3 is TGCAGTGTTAAGTTGGGACTAGCGGTAAATGAGCAGTTCTTC. This codes for CSVKLGLAVNEQFF.

This chain joins TRBV7-9 and TRBJ1-3; D uncertain. Trimming cost V 5 bases and J 2 bases, with 13 bases left between them. Germline lookup yields CDR1 SEHNR and CDR2 FQNEAQ (reference sequence). The CDR3 length is 15 residues. In DNA, the CDR3 is TGTGCCAGCAGCAGGCGGGAGGCTGCTGGAAACACCATATATTTT. As protein: CASSRREAAGNTIYF.

This clonotype was counted only a few times. This chain joins TRBV7-3 and TRBJ2-3; D remains unclear. The germline V and J ends were trimmed by 8 bases and 6 bases, with 12 bases remaining between them. CDR1 SGHTA and CDR2 FQGTGA come from the germline V gene. CDR3 length: 12 residues. The chain's CDR3 is CASQPKWDTQYF. The CDR3 region has the DNA TGTGCCAGCCAGCCGAAATGGGATACGCAGTATTTT.

The chain employs TRBV4-2 and TRBJ1-4, with unresolved D. The germline V gene has CDR1 LGHNA and CDR2 YNFKEQ. This CDR3 is built from 15 residues. Trimming shortened V by 0 bases and J by 7 bases, and 12 bases separated the two germline ends. CDR3: CASSQDLKFTEKLFF. CDR3 sequence (DNA): TGTGCCAGCAGCCAAGATCTTAAGTTTACTGAAAAACTGTTTTTT.

This clonotype was observed a few times. The chain uses TRBV5-1 and TRBJ2-7, with D maybe TRBD1 (6 bases). Trimming took off 6 bases at V and 5 bases at J, with 18 bases between the two ends. The CDR3 sequence is 14 residues long. Germline CDR1 is SGHRS and CDR2 is YFSETQ. The CDR3 nucleotides read TGCGCCAGCACGGCCAGGGGAGTTGCGGACGAGCAGTACTTC. Protein product: CASTARGVADEQYF.

This clonotype was seen only a few times. This chain uses TRBV10-3 with TRBJ1-6; tentatively, D is TRBD1 (6 bases). The CDR3 sequence is 15 residues long. Deletions cut 6 bases from V and 9 bases from J, with 18 bases between. Germline values: CDR1 ENHRY, CDR2 SYGVKD. This chain's CDR3 is CAIRAGDRSASPLHF. CDR3 in DNA: TGTGCCATCAGGGCAGGAGACAGGTCAGCTTCACCCCTCCACTTT.

The chain links TRBV4-3 to TRBJ1-3; the match to TRBD1 covers 7 bases. Per germline, CDR1 LGHNA and CDR2 YSLEER. The CDR3 totals 17 residues. The V gene end was trimmed by 4 bases and the J gene end by 4 bases; junction bases not matched to a gene: 13. The CDR3 spells CASSRVRQGLGGNTIYF. CDR3 DNA: TGCGCCAGCAGCCGCGTCAGACAGGGTCTTGGAGGAAACACCATATATTTT.